This T cell receptor beta chain was captured by sequencing in a study of shared clonotypes between healthy human individuals (dated by TCRdb to the early 2020s). About the full investigation: A couple of women and three men aged 18 to 49 years were included in the cohort. The study deeply sequenced blood TCR repertoires of five healthy adults to estimate repertoire size and the extent of clonotype sharing between individuals. To increase sequencing depth and limit assay-specific biases, different laboratories used diverse techniques to prepare libraries and sequence TCR repertoires. Per donor, leukapheresis produced somewhere between about 0.94 and 10 billion PBMCs. For each donor, three plates each were used for CD4 naive and CD4 memory, two plates were used for CD8 naive, and one plate was used for CD8 memory.

The study at large found these results: Naive subsets generally had larger estimated clonotype richness than memory subsets. Around 5% of naive CD4, 3.5% of naive CD8, around 2.3% of memory CD4, and 0.35% to 0.4% of memory CD8 clonotypes were shared across several donors. Incomplete sequencing was indicated by rarefaction of sorted-subset datasets, despite the large sequencing depth. Based on pairwise subsampling, the degree of clonotype sharing among donors was expected to be affected by sequencing depth. Because the study included only a small number of donors, the genetic and exposure-history diversity represented was limited. Only blood was sampled, and tissue TCR repertoires likely differ from those in blood. Higher generation probabilities were observed for clonotypes shared by all four sorted-subset donors than for non-shared clonotypes.

TCR CDR3 regions were amplified from genomic DNA by multiplex PCR using the deep immunoSEQ assay. Genomic DNA extracted from each cell subset was distributed evenly over all wells of several immunoSEQ 96-well plates, and each plate served as one replicate. Each replicate PCR for sorted subsets received around 210 ng genomic DNA, equal to tens of thousands of T cell genomes. The purified libraries were quantified using a Qubit 3.0 fluorometer, sized with a Bioanalyzer 2100, and then quantified again using the KAPA Library Quantification kit. Every immunoSEQ 96-well plate was sequenced on a dedicated single-read 150-cycle Illumina NextSeq 550 flow cell. The published analysis was carried out like this. Because the immunoSEQ output included only junctional sequences and no quality scores, the filtering could not be the same as the filtering used for full-length reads. Sequences were annotated with PyIR, a Python wrapper for IgBLAST v1.9, using IMGT germline references to assign V/J genes and CDR3. Reads were removed for weak V/J assignments (E-value above 1e-6), missing CDR3, stop codons, out-of-frame junctions, or ambiguous translated residues. V3J clonotypes were defined by identical inferred V gene, J gene, and CDR3 amino acid sequence. Percentage overlap between repertoires was calculated by dividing the number of shared unique clonotypes by the size of the smaller repertoire. RTK rarefaction, the Chao1 estimator, and Recon v2.1 estimates of unobserved clonotypes were used to assess repertoire richness. Generation probabilities for all TCRbeta clonotypes obtained by the gDNA method from a handful of donors were computed using OLGA. The immuneACCESS repertoire file appears here via TCRdb, limited to in-frame rearrangements. These files lack a portion of the clones; in checked studies, under half of the deficit traces to unresolved V genes, and the cause of the others is not known. The DNA was the basis for D and trimming; V, J and clone size are from that table. In all, the sample holds about 2 million clones, and approximately 95% of those were seen once. The top ten clones comprise roughly 1.2% of the sample.

CD8 naive samples consisted of CD45RO-negative cells that were positively selected for CCR7, yielding a CD45RA+CCR7+ population without TemRA cells. Healthy HIV-negative adults with no recently reported acute infections or vaccinations were included as donors. Every donor was a Caucasian adult residing in Nashville, Tennessee, USA. After blood collection by leukapheresis, PBMCs were isolated using Ficoll-Histopaque density gradient centrifugation and then cryopreserved in the vapor phase of liquid nitrogen. Analytical flow cytometry was used to check the purity and quantity of each magnetically sorted T cell population. Genomic DNA was isolated from every sorted fraction and measured by UV absorbance on a Nanodrop 2000c. In the case of this clone: The antigen it binds to is not known. Base qualities are not provided; no much larger clone lies one nucleotide away.

The TCR comes from a man in his late teens or twenties in good health. The sample taken for sequencing was naive CD8+ T cells sorted from blood. This specimen's cell subset or site label, interpreted: CD45RA+CCR7+.

The CDR3 protein sequence reads: CASSFAGTGELFF. The bases read TGTGCCAGCAGCTTCGCAGGAACCGGGGAGCTGTTTTTT. The V and J genes are TRBV7-6 and TRBJ2-2; no D segment can be confidently identified. The CDR3 covers 13 residues, taking in both the cysteine and the phenylalanine. Solely the CDR3 DNA is kept, with 39 bases framed from the first base. Via the germline V gene, CDR1 is SGHVS and CDR2 FNYEAQ. The germline ends are 7 bases apart after V is trimmed by 3 bases and J by 5 bases.